This T cell receptor beta chain was found in a study of pediatric ulcerative colitis. Colonoscopy and blood draw happened at the same time. As for this clone: Its antigen is unknown.

Measured with immunoSEQ multiplex PCR; TCRdb has only the in-frame clones, and not every one. The top ten clones hold 1.5% of a sample with roughly 60,000 clones, 87% of them seen once. Notes on the study in general: This repertoire reflects total lymphocytes rather than subpopulations like regulatory T cells.

CDR3 size: 14 residues. The V gene's germline CDR1 is SGHVS and CDR2 FQNEAQ. V was trimmed by 1 base and J by 3 bases, leaving 10 bases between them. The receptor's source is a boy aged 5-17 years who was a control in a study of pediatric ulcerative colitis. The specimen sequenced was blood. V and J are TRBV7-8 and TRBJ2-7, with D possibly matching TRBD1 (6 bases). Written as DNA, the CDR3 is TGTGCCAGCAGCTTAGGGGTAGGGGGCTACGAGCAGTACTTC. Its translation is CASSLGVGGYEQYF.